These 24 T cell receptor beta chains share one sample of origin, sequenced in a study of T cell changes during pregnancy in multiple sclerosis. The table came from immunoSEQ multiplex PCR; TCRdb's copy has only in-frame clones and leaves some out. The sample includes roughly 86,000 clones, almost 95% seen only once; the top ten take roughly 2.7%. The sequencing used peripheral blood, collected in the first trimester of pregnancy. These receptors all come from a female donor with multiple sclerosis, enrolled in a pregnancy study.

This clone occurred once. Other DNA sequences in this specimen translate into the identical CDR3. The chain employs TRBV28 and TRBJ2-7; no reliable D call. The CDR3 is 13 residues long. Trimming took 2 bases from V and 4 from J, leaving 9 bases between them. CDR1 MDHEN and CDR2 SYDVKM come from the germline V gene. The CDR3 sequence: CASSLGGRYEQYF. The CDR3 bases are TGTGCCAGCAGTTTAGGCGGCCGTTACGAGCAGTACTTC.

The gene calls are TRBV20-1 and TRBJ2-3; a possible D gene is TRBD1 (5 bases). The germline gives CDR1 DFQATT, CDR2 SNEGSKA (reference sequence). The V and J ends lost 8 bases and 4 bases respectively, with 10 bases between them. The CDR3 is made up of 11 amino acids. CDR3 sequence reads: CSQGVSDTQYF. The CDR3 nucleotides are TGCAGTCAAGGGGTTTCAGATACGCAGTATTTT.

This chain uses TRBV30 with TRBJ2-7; TRBD1 matches 7 bases. Per the germline V gene, CDR1 is GTSNPN and CDR2 is SVGIG (reference sequence). Trimming cost V 4 bases and J 1 base; bases outside gene matches: 4. The CDR3 has 13 residues. The CDR3 DNA follows: TGTGCCTGGAAAAAGACAGGGTCCTACGAGCAGTACTTC. This sequence encodes CAWKKTGSYEQYF.

The V call is TRBV18, the J call TRBJ2-3, with TRBD2 identical over 10 bases. The CDR3 totals 17 residues. The ends lost 2 bases at V and 3 bases at J; junction bases unmatched: 8. Looked up from germline, CDR1 is KGHSH and CDR2 is LQKENI. The CDR3 DNA follows: TGTGCCAGCTCACCAGAGTCTAGCGGGAGATCTACAGATACGCAGTATTTT. Amino acids: CASSPESSGRSTDTQYF. Full variable domain (missing parts from reference TRBV18 and TRBJ2-3): NAGVMQNPRHLVRRRGQEARLRCSPMKGHSHVYWYRQLPEEGLKFMVYLQKENIIDESGMPKERFSAEFPKEGPSILRIQQVVRGDSAAYFCASSPESSGRSTDTQYFGPGTRLTVL.

CDR3 sequence reads: CASSEYGTQYF. The CDR3, as DNA: TGTGCCAGCAGTGAATACGGTACGCAGTATTTT. The V and J genes are TRBV6-1 and TRBJ2-3; D gene uncertain. From germline, CDR1 is MNHNS and CDR2 SASEGT. There are 11 residues in the CDR3. The ends were cut back, 2 bases at V and 8 bases at J, with 5 bases in the middle.

The chain uses TRBV29-1 and TRBJ2-7; the D is unclear. V was cut by 3 bases and J by 2 bases, with 8 bases left in between. CDR1 is SQVTM and CDR2 is ANQGSEA in the germline V gene. The CDR3 consists of 12 residues. CDR3 sequence reads: CSVEGRTYEQYF. CDR3 nucleotide sequence: TGCAGCGTTGAGGGCAGAACCTACGAGCAGTACTTC.

The CDR3 coding sequence is TGTGCCAGCAGTTCTCCCGGGGATACGCAGTATTTT. Translation gives CASSSPGDTQYF. V gene TRBV6-5 combines with J gene TRBJ2-3; D gene uncertain. The CDR3 is 12 residues long. Trimming shortened V by 4 bases and J by 6 bases, and 8 bases separated the two germline ends. CDR1 is MNHEY, CDR2 SVGAGI, per germline.

The chain links TRBV28 to TRBJ2-1; TRBD2 is a possible D gene (6 bases). The CDR3 is 16 residues long. V was trimmed by 5 bases and J by 3 bases, leaving 17 bases between them. Germline V gene data show CDR1 as MDHEN and CDR2 as SYDVKM. CDR3 in DNA: TGTGCCAGCAGTAGTAGCGGCCAACCCTTCTACAATGAGCAGTTCTTC. Its translation is CASSSSGQPFYNEQFF.

The chain joins TRBV19 to TRBJ2-3; D ambiguous. This CDR3 has 11 amino acids. Trimming pared 5 bases from V and 2 bases from J, leaving 2 bases between. The germline gives CDR1 LNHDA, CDR2 SQIVND (reference sequence). In DNA, the CDR3 is TGTGCCAGTAGTCTCACAGATACGCAGTATTTT. Its protein is CASSLTDTQYF. The full variable domain, its missing parts supplied by reference TRBV19 and TRBJ2-3, is DGGITQSPKYLFRKEGQNVTLSCEQNLNHDAMYWYRQDPGQGLRLIYYSQIVNDFQKGDIAEGYSVSREKKESFPLTVTSAQKNPTAFYLCASSLTDTQYFGPGTRLTVL.

The rearrangement links TRBV10-3 to TRBJ2-6; D not resolved. This CDR3 contains 16 residues. Deletions cut 3 bases from V and 2 bases from J, with 11 bases between. Germline CDR1 ENHRY, CDR2 SYGVKD. In nucleotides, the CDR3 is TGTGCCATCAGTGAAGTGGGCCAGCCTGGGGCCAACGTCCTGACTTTC. The encoded protein is CAISEVGQPGANVLTF.

V gene TRBV27 combines with J gene TRBJ1-5, with D perhaps TRBD1 (5 bases). The germline gives CDR1 MNHEY, CDR2 SMNVEV (reference sequence). The CDR3 extends over 14 amino acids. Trimming left V 5 bases short and J 6 bases short, with 14 bases between. The CDR3 nucleotides are TGTGCCAGCAGTCTAAGCGGGGGAGGTCAGCCCCAGCATTTT. Protein product: CASSLSGGGQPQHF.

The chain couples TRBV5-1 to TRBJ2-5; tentatively, D is TRBD2 (6 bases). Trimming took off 4 bases at V and 2 bases at J, with 15 bases between the two ends. Per the germline V gene, CDR1 is SGHRS and CDR2 is YFSETQ. CDR3 length: 15 residues. CDR3 DNA: TGCGCCAGCAGCCCTAGCGTGGATTGGCAAGAGACCCAGTACTTC. Residues: CASSPSVDWQETQYF.

This chain joins TRBV5-4 and TRBJ2-1, with 9 bases matching TRBD2. The V gene's germline CDR1 is SGHNT and CDR2 YYREEE (reference sequence). This CDR3 has 16 residues. Germline trimming cut 4 bases from V and 5 bases from J; bases unmatched to any gene: 10. The CDR3, as DNA: TGTGCCAGCAGCCCGGCCGGGACTAGCCCCGACAATGAGCAGTTCTTC. The encoded protein is CASSPAGTSPDNEQFF.

This chain uses TRBV2 with TRBJ2-1; D gene ambiguous. The CDR3 runs 12 residues. CDR1 is SNHLY, CDR2 FYNNEI, per germline. V gave up 1 base and J gave up 8 bases, with 6 bases separating them. CDR3 nucleotide sequence: TGTGCCAGCAGTGAAGTGGGCTATGAGCAGTTCTTC. This sequence encodes CASSEVGYEQFF.

This sequence joins TRBV11-2 and TRBJ2-1, with TRBD2 matching over 12 bases. The CDR3 is made up of 16 amino acids. Per the germline V gene, CDR1 is SGHAT and CDR2 is FQNNGV. Losses at the gene ends were 0 bases for V and 12 bases for J; bases not matched to a gene: 9. CDR3 nucleotides: TGTGCCAGCAGCTTAGAGGTTTCTAGCGGGAGGGCATCGCAGTTCTTC. It yields the protein CASSLEVSSGRASQFF.

CDR3 coding DNA: TGTGCCAGCAGTGAAGGGGGGACAGGGAGGAAACTGTTTTTT. Its protein product is CASSEGGTGRKLFF. The V gene is TRBV2, the J gene TRBJ1-4; 9 nucleotides agree with TRBD1. Germline CDR1 and CDR2: SNHLY and FYNNEI. The CDR3 length is 14 residues. The ends lost 1 base at V and 11 bases at J; junction bases unmatched: 5.

The rearrangement uses TRBV6-5 and TRBJ1-1; TRBD1 might be the D (5 bases). CDR1 and CDR2 from the germline V gene are MNHEY and SVGAGI. Trimming took off 2 bases at V and 10 bases at J, with 14 bases between the two ends. The CDR3 sequence is 13 residues long. As DNA, the CDR3 is TGTGCCAGCAGTTACCGGCAGGGCGGTCGAGCTTTCTTT. It translates to CASSYRQGGRAFF.

The V gene is TRBV7-2, the J gene TRBJ2-5; 10 bases line up with TRBD2. V lost 4 bases to trimming and J lost 4 bases; unmatched junction nucleotides: 9. CDR3 length: 16 amino acids. The germline CDR1 and CDR2 sequences are SGHTA and FQGNSA. CDR3 residues: CASSSGAGGPSETQYF. In DNA, the CDR3 is TGTGCCAGCAGCTCGGGAGCGGGAGGGCCCTCAGAGACCCAGTACTTC.

The chain joins TRBV21-1 to TRBJ2-3; the table's D gene call, TRBD1, was not cross checked with the DNA. TRBV21-1 is designated a pseudogene. CDR3 size: 15 residues. CDR3 in amino acids: CASSIFWASTDTQYF. CDR3 DNA: TGTGCCAGCAGCATATTTTGGGCAAGCACAGATACGCAGTATTTT.

Here the CDR3 DNA reads TGTGCCAGCAGTTACTCGGGGGCCCAGGGTCTCTATGGCTACACCTTC. Amino acids: CASSYSGAQGLYGYTF. The chain couples TRBV6-5 to TRBJ1-2, with D tentatively TRBD1 (6 bases). This CDR3 comprises 16 residues. Germline CDR1 is MNHEY and CDR2 is SVGAGI. Trimming shortened V by 0 bases and J by 4 bases, and 15 bases separated the two germline ends.

The chain couples TRBV4-1 to TRBJ1-2, with D unresolved. The CDR3 runs 14 residues. V dropped 4 bases and J dropped 0 bases, with 9 bases sitting between them. Germline-derived CDR1 and CDR2 are MGHRA and YSYEKL. This CDR3 reads CASSRGNPNYGYTF. In nucleotides, the CDR3 is TGCGCCAGCAGCCGCGGGAACCCTAACTATGGCTACACCTTC.

This clone was found once. This chain uses TRBV7-9 with TRBJ2-3; TRBD1 matches 8 bases. Germline assignment: CDR1 SEHNR and CDR2 FQNEAQ (reference sequence). J lost 3 bases, V lost 5 bases, and 10 bases had no gene match. The CDR3 is made up of 16 amino acids. The CDR3 here is CASSLIRGQTTDTQYF. In DNA form, the CDR3 reads TGTGCCAGCAGCCTGATCAGGGGGCAGACGACAGATACGCAGTATTTT.

The V call is TRBV14, the J call TRBJ1-1; TRBD1 might be the D (6 bases). The CDR3 runs to 14 residues. V lost 4 bases and J 5 bases, leaving 14 bases between the germline ends. Germline V gene lookup returns CDR1 SGHDN and CDR2 FVKESK. In DNA, the CDR3 is TGTGCCAGCAGCCCCGGACAGACCAGTACTGAAGCTTTCTTT. This sequence encodes CASSPGQTSTEAFF.

CDR3 nucleotides: TGTGCCAGCAGTTACTCAAGGGGGCAGAACTATGGCTACACCTTC. This codes for CASSYSRGQNYGYTF. The rearrangement uses TRBV6-6 and TRBJ1-2; TRBD1 agrees at 7 bases. Germline V gene data show CDR1 as MNHNY and CDR2 as SVGAGI (reference sequence). The CDR3 consists of 15 residues. V lost 0 bases and J lost 2; bases outside the gene matches: 3.